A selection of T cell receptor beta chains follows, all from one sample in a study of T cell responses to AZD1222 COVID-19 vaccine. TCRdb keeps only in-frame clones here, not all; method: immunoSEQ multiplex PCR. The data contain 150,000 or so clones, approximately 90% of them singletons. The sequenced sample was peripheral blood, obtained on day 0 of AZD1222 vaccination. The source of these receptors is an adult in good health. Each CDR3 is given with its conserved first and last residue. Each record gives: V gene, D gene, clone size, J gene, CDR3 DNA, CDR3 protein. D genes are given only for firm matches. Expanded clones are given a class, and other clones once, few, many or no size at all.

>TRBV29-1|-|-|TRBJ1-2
TGCAGCGTCGACAGTAACTATGGCTACACCTTC
CSVDSNYGYTF
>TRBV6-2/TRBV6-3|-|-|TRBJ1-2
TGTGCCAGCAGTTACACGGCTGGCTATGGCTACACCTTC
CASSYTAGYGYTF
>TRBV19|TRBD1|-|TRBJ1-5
TGTGCCAGTAGTTTACCGGGACAGGGTCATCAGCCCCAGCATTTT
CASSLPGQGHQPQHF
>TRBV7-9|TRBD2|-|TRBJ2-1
TGTGCCAGCAGCCTGTTGCTAGCGGGAGGGGGGCAGTTCTTC
CASSLLLAGGGQFF
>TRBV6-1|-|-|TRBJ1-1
TGTGCCAGCAGTGAAGTTGGAAGGAACACTGAAGCTTTCTTT
CASSEVGRNTEAFF
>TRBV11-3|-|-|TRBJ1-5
TGTGCCAGCAGCCCGATAGTCTCATATAGCAATCAGCCCCAGCATTTT
CASSPIVSYSNQPQHF
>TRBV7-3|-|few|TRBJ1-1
TGTGCCAGCAGCGCTACATCGGGTACTGAAGCTTTCTTT
CASSATSGTEAFF
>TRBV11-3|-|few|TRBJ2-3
TGTGCCAGCAGCTTTTCCCTCCGGGGAGATACGCAGTATTTT
CASSFSLRGDTQYF
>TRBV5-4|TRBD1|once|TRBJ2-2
TGTGCCAGCAGCTTGGACAGGGGTAGCACCGGGGAGCTGTTTTTT
CASSLDRGSTGELFF
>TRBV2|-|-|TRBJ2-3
TGTGCCAGCAGCAATAACAGTCCGCCCCCGCAGTATTTT
CASSNNSPPPQYF
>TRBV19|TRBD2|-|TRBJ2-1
TGTGCCAGTAAAGGGGAGGGGAATGAGCAGTTCTTC
CASKGEGNEQFF